The rows below give T cell receptor beta chains drawn from one sample of a study of blood T cell repertoires in COVID-19. TCRdb keeps only in-frame clones here, not all; method: immunoSEQ multiplex PCR. The table shows over 150,000 clones, with around nine tenths occurring only once. The sample taken for sequencing was peripheral blood. All receptors derive from a man aged 40-55 years with active or convalescent COVID-19. CDR3s include the opening cysteine and the closing phenylalanine or tryptophan. A D gene is named only where the DNA matches it firmly. Expanded clones are given a class, and other clones once, few, many or no size at all.

V	J	size	D	CDR3	DNA
TRBV5-1	TRBJ2-7	-	TRBD1	CASSLLGQGVYEQYF	TGCGCCAGCAGCTTACTTGGACAGGGGGTCTACGAGCAGTACTTC
TRBV3-1/TRBV3-2	TRBJ2-2	once	TRBD2	CASSQGGSGGITGELFF	TGTGCCAGCAGCCAAGGAGGTAGCGGGGGGATCACCGGGGAGCTGTTTTTT
TRBV28	TRBJ2-3	-	-	CASSFPGPLPDTQYF	TGTGCCAGCAGTTTCCCAGGCCCCCTCCCAGATACGCAGTATTTT
TRBV5-4	TRBJ1-1	few	TRBD1	CAIRGHGTEAFF	TGTGCCATCAGGGGGCATGGCACTGAAGCTTTCTTT
TRBV9	TRBJ2-3	-	-	CASSVDYRDTQYF	TGTGCCAGCAGCGTAGACTATAGGGATACGCAGTATTTT
TRBV30	TRBJ2-4	-	TRBD1	CAWRTGSIQYF	TGTGCCTGGAGGACAGGGTCCATTCAGTACTTC
TRBV6-2/TRBV6-3	TRBJ2-5	once	TRBD2	CASSYSIAGRGLQETQYF	TGTGCCAGCAGTTACTCCATAGCGGGGCGGGGCCTTCAAGAGACCCAGTACTTC
TRBV5-1	TRBJ2-7	-	-	CASSLAAGYEQYF	TGCGCCAGCAGCTTGGCCGCAGGTTACGAGCAGTACTTC
TRBV5-1	TRBJ2-5	-	-	CASSLMGGGRETQYF	TGCGCCAGCAGCTTGATGGGTGGGGGGAGAGAGACCCAGTACTTC
TRBV11-3	TRBJ2-3	-	-	CASSKSRDTLTDTQYF	TGTGCCAGCAGTAAATCCCGGGACACCCTCACAGATACGCAGTATTTT
TRBV10-3	TRBJ2-2	-	TRBD1	CAIGQDNTGELFF	TGTGCCATCGGACAGGACAACACCGGGGAGCTGTTTTTT
TRBV4-2	TRBJ2-7	-	TRBD1	CASSQGTGETYEQYF	TGTGCCAGCAGCCAAGGGACAGGGGAAACCTACGAGCAGTACTTC
TRBV6-6	TRBJ2-5	-	-	CASMDTEETQYF	TGTGCCAGCATGGATACAGAAGAGACCCAGTACTTC
TRBV6-1	TRBJ1-2	-	-	CASSENSGRRRDGYTF	TGTGCCAGCAGTGAAAATTCGGGGAGAAGGCGAGATGGCTACACCTTC
TRBV2	TRBJ1-5	once	-	CASREGQGIMPQHF	TGTGCCAGCAGGGAGGGGCAGGGTATCATGCCCCAGCATTTT
TRBV5-1	TRBJ2-3	-	TRBD2	CASSPGTTRSTDTQYF	TGCGCCAGCAGCCCCGGGACTACCCGAAGCACAGATACGCAGTATTTT
TRBV29-1	TRBJ1-1	-	TRBD1	CSLAGGQGFTEAFF	TGCAGCCTCGCAGGGGGACAGGGGTTCACTGAAGCTTTCTTT
TRBV29-1	TRBJ2-7	-	-	CSFLPRDSSYEQYF	TGCAGCTTCCTCCCGCGGGACAGCTCCTACGAGCAGTACTTC
TRBV18	TRBJ2-1	-	TRBD2	CASSPPSAGGQRFGEQFF	TGTGCCAGCTCACCACCGTCGGCGGGGGGGCAGCGATTTGGTGAGCAGTTCTTC
TRBV11-1	TRBJ2-7	few	TRBD1	CASSSGTAYYEQYF	TGTGCCAGCAGTTCCGGGACAGCCTACTACGAGCAGTACTTC
TRBV19	TRBJ1-2	-	-	CATRGNTNYGYTF	TGTGCCACCAGGGGCAATACTAACTATGGCTACACCTTC
TRBV20-1	TRBJ2-3	-	-	CSASRRTVTSTDTQYF	TGCAGTGCTAGTCGAAGGACAGTTACAAGCACAGATACGCAGTATTTT
TRBV5-6	TRBJ1-3	-	-	CASSFPERGVRNTIYF	TGTGCCAGCAGCTTTCCGGAAAGAGGCGTTAGAAACACCATATATTTT
TRBV28	TRBJ2-7	-	TRBD2	CASRSGGRPIEQYF	TGTGCCAGTCGATCGGGGGGGCGGCCCATCGAGCAGTACTTC
TRBV6-1	TRBJ1-5	-	TRBD1	CASSEPTGANQPQHF	TGTGCCAGCAGTGAGCCGACAGGGGCCAACCAGCCCCAGCATTTT
TRBV5-1	TRBJ1-1	-	-	CASAPVGGRTEAFF	TGCGCCAGCGCCCCGGTCGGGGGGCGAACTGAAGCTTTCTTT
TRBV7-3	TRBJ2-7	once	-	CASSYRSSSSYEQYF	TGTGCCAGCAGCTACCGGTCCTCGAGCTCCTACGAGCAGTACTTC
TRBV19	TRBJ2-1	-	TRBD1	CASSRGTGLYNEQFF	TGTGCCAGTAGTAGAGGGACAGGTCTTTACAATGAGCAGTTCTTC
TRBV5-8	TRBJ1-5	-	TRBD1	CASSWTGGTGNQPQHF	TGTGCCAGCAGCTGGACAGGGGGCACTGGCAATCAGCCCCAGCATTTT
TRBV5-3	TRBJ2-5	-	TRBD1	CARSCSGQGDQETQYF	TGTGCCAGAAGCTGTAGCGGACAGGGGGATCAAGAGACCCAGTACTTC
TRBV3-1/TRBV3-2	TRBJ2-4	once	-	CASSPSPLAKNIQYF	TGTGCCAGCAGCCCCTCTCCCCTAGCCAAAAACATTCAGTACTTC
TRBV3-1/TRBV3-2	TRBJ1-2	-	TRBD1	CASSQTTTGARGYGYTF	TGTGCCAGCAGCCAAACCACGACAGGGGCCAGAGGCTATGGCTACACCTTC
TRBV11-3	TRBJ1-6	-	TRBD1	CASSFRTGANSPLHF	TGTGCCAGCAGCTTTCGCACAGGGGCTAATTCACCCCTCCACTTT
TRBV3-1/TRBV3-2	TRBJ1-3	-	TRBD1	CASSQGSTGILSGNTIYF	TGTGCCAGCAGCCAAGGCTCGACAGGGATACTGTCTGGAAACACCATATATTTT
TRBV7-2	TRBJ1-3	-	TRBD1	CASSIRQGRNTIYF	TGTGCCAGCAGCATCAGACAGGGTAGAAACACCATATATTTT
TRBV7-2	TRBJ2-3	-	TRBD2	CASSSRQLAGGEADTQYF	TGTGCCAGCAGCTCGCGGCAACTAGCGGGGGGTGAGGCAGATACGCAGTATTTT
TRBV28	TRBJ2-7	-	TRBD1	CASSLRGTGGPHSYEQYF	TGTGCCAGCAGTTTAAGGGGGACAGGGGGCCCACACTCCTACGAGCAGTACTTC
TRBV27	TRBJ1-1	few	TRBD1	CASSPYDRGYEAFF	TGTGCCAGCAGTCCCTATGACAGGGGCTACGAAGCTTTCTTT
TRBV27	TRBJ2-1	-	-	CASSPGDLFSYNEQFF	TGTGCCAGCAGTCCGGGGGACCTATTCTCCTACAATGAGCAGTTCTTC
TRBV7-2	TRBJ2-5	few	TRBD2	CASSFASASGGPGGETQYF	TGTGCCAGCAGCTTCGCTTCGGCTAGCGGGGGCCCGGGAGGAGAGACCCAGTACTTC
TRBV27	TRBJ1-6	-	-	CASSFYEYNSPLHF	TGTGCCAGCAGTTTCTATGAATATAATTCACCCCTCCACTTT
TRBV7-2	TRBJ2-1	few	-	CASSLINYNEQFF	TGTGCCAGCAGCTTAATCAACTACAATGAGCAGTTCTTC
TRBV6-5	TRBJ1-5	-	-	CASRLRQNSNQPQHF	TGTGCCAGCAGACTCAGACAGAATAGCAATCAGCCCCAGCATTTT
TRBV28	TRBJ1-5	-	TRBD1	CASSTTGEPQHF	TGTGCCAGCAGTACGACAGGGGAGCCCCAGCATTTT
TRBV2	TRBJ1-5	-	TRBD1	CASSGGTGAVGPQHF	TGTGCCAGCAGTGGGGGGACAGGGGCTGTCGGGCCCCAGCATTTT
TRBV2	TRBJ2-5	-	-	CASMDWGETQYF	TGTGCCAGCATGGACTGGGGAGAGACCCAGTACTTC
TRBV5-1	TRBJ2-6	once	-	CASSPSGANVLTF	TGCGCCAGCAGCCCGTCTGGGGCCAACGTCCTGACTTTC
TRBV13	TRBJ2-5	many	TRBD1	CASSLGQGTWGQVKETQYF	TGTGCCAGCAGCTTAGGACAAGGAACGTGGGGACAGGTAAAAGAGACCCAGTACTTC
TRBV2	TRBJ1-5	-	-	CASSAGGVQPQHF	TGTGCCAGCAGTGCCGGGGGGGTTCAGCCCCAGCATTTT
TRBV5-8	TRBJ1-6	-	TRBD1	CASSFATGPSPLHF	TGTGCCAGCAGCTTCGCGACAGGGCCATCACCCCTCCACTTT
TRBV12-3/TRBV12-4	TRBJ2-5	-	TRBD1	CASSSGTDETQYF	TGTGCCAGCAGTTCCGGGACAGATGAGACCCAGTACTTC
TRBV7-2	TRBJ2-7	-	TRBD1	CASSFRGGESYEQYF	TGTGCCAGCAGCTTCAGAGGGGGCGAGTCCTACGAGCAGTACTTC
TRBV29-1	TRBJ2-6	-	-	CSVVAGIGANVLTF	TGCAGCGTTGTGGCGGGCATAGGGGCCAACGTCCTGACTTTC
TRBV9	TRBJ2-1	-	-	CASSSPSRQAKDMSSYNEQFF	TGTGCCAGCAGCTCCCCCTCTAGACAGGCAAAAGACATGAGCTCCTACAATGAGCAGTTCTTC
TRBV20-1	TRBJ1-4	-	-	CSASAGVEKLFF	TGCAGTGCTAGTGCAGGGGTGGAAAAACTGTTTTTT
TRBV7-2	TRBJ1-5	-	-	CASSHRLGGDNQPQHF	TGTGCCAGCAGCCACCGACTCGGAGGAGACAATCAGCCCCAGCATTTT
TRBV4-2	TRBJ1-6	-	-	CASSEKDSRNSPLHF	TGTGCCAGCAGCGAGAAGGACAGCCGAAATTCACCCCTCCACTTT
TRBV7-2	TRBJ2-3	-	TRBD2	CASSLSGLGTDTQYF	TGTGCCAGCAGCTTAAGTGGACTAGGCACAGATACGCAGTATTTT
TRBV10-2	TRBJ1-1	few	-	CASRQMNTEAFF	TGCGCCAGCAGACAGATGAACACTGAAGCTTTCTTT